A selection of T cell receptor beta chains follows, all from one sample in a study of blood T cell repertoires in COVID-19. Only in-frame clones appear in the TCRdb table, and some are missing; sequencing was by immunoSEQ multiplex PCR. The sample yields tens of thousands of clones, around 67% seen once. The sample taken for sequencing was peripheral blood. These receptors were taken from a woman aged 70-85 years with acute or convalescent COVID-19. CDR3s include the opening cysteine and the closing phenylalanine or tryptophan. The order of the fields is D gene, J gene, V gene, clone size, CDR3 protein, CDR3 DNA. A D gene is named only where the DNA matches it firmly. Clone size, where shown, is once, few, many, or a class for clones that have expanded.

>TRBD2|TRBJ2-5|TRBV11-2|.
CASSLAQRGNPGTQYF
TGTGCCAGCAGCTTAGCTCAGCGGGGGAACCCAGGGACCCAGTACTTC
>TRBD2|TRBJ2-1|TRBV29-1|.
CSVTTSGGGEQFF
TGCAGCGTTACGACTAGCGGGGGAGGTGAGCAGTTCTTC
>.|TRBJ2-6|TRBV7-3|.
CASSPSSGANVLTF
TGTGCCAGCAGCCCCTCCAGTGGGGCCAACGTCCTGACTTTC
>.|TRBJ1-2|TRBV30|.
CAWSVRGTQGLYGYTF
TGTGCCTGGAGTGTAAGGGGTACCCAGGGGCTCTATGGCTACACCTTC
>TRBD2|TRBJ2-5|TRBV7-7|.
CASSLSPGGGETQYF
TGTGCTAGCAGCTTATCGCCAGGCGGGGGAGAGACCCAGTACTTC
>TRBD2|TRBJ2-3|TRBV5-4|.
CASSWGSSSGLSTDTQYF
TGTGCCAGCAGCTGGGGAAGCTCTAGCGGGCTTAGCACAGATACGCAGTATTTT
>TRBD1|TRBJ1-6|TRBV5-4|once
CASSLVGDRGNSPLHF
TGTGCCAGCAGCTTGGTGGGGGACAGGGGAAATTCACCCCTCCACTTT
>.|TRBJ1-2|TRBV5-6|.
CASSLGQYRSRYGYTF
TGTGCCAGCAGCTTGGGCCAATACAGGAGCCGCTATGGCTACACCTTC
>TRBD1|TRBJ1-4|TRBV11-2|.
CASSLGDRDNEKLFF
TGTGCCAGCAGCTTAGGGGACAGGGATAATGAAAAACTGTTTTTT
>TRBD2|TRBJ2-5|TRBV9|.
CASSVERLSGGQETQYF
TGTGCCAGCAGCGTAGAACGGCTTAGCGGGGGACAAGAGACCCAGTACTTC
>TRBD1|TRBJ2-7|TRBV6-5|many
CASRPGTGTSYEQYF
TGTGCCAGCAGACCCGGGACAGGGACCTCCTACGAGCAGTACTTC
>.|TRBJ1-6|TRBV28|.
CASSSPPGHENSPLHF
TGTGCCAGCAGTTCTCCACCGGGACACGAAAACTCACCCCTCCACTTT
>TRBD1|TRBJ1-5|TRBV30|.
CAWSVRQGAQPQHF
TGTGCCTGGAGTGTACGACAGGGGGCACAGCCCCAGCATTTT
>.|TRBJ1-1|TRBV7-9|many
CASSYQGFGTEAFF
TGTGCCAGCAGCTACCAGGGTTTTGGCACTGAAGCTTTCTTT
>.|TRBJ2-5|TRBV2|.
CASSAARETQYF
TGTGCCAGCAGTGCGGCTAGGGAGACCCAGTACTTC
>TRBD1|TRBJ1-1|TRBV29-1|.
CSVEPTGGWGTEAFF
TGCAGCGTTGAACCGACAGGGGGCTGGGGCACTGAAGCTTTCTTT
>.|TRBJ1-1|TRBV6-5|.
CASSYGGGMNTEAFF
TGTGCCAGCAGTTACGGGGGGGGGATGAACACTGAAGCTTTCTTT
>.|TRBJ2-2|TRBV10-3|.
CAISGAGGELFF
TGTGCCATCAGTGGGGCCGGCGGGGAGCTGTTTTTT
>TRBD1|TRBJ1-2|TRBV18|once
CASSPIPGGFYGYTF
TGTGCCAGCTCACCAATCCCAGGGGGTTTCTATGGCTACACCTTC
>.|TRBJ1-1|TRBV9|.
CASSVAPLEGVNTEAFF
TGTGCCAGCAGCGTAGCTCCCCTCGAAGGGGTGAACACTGAAGCTTTCTTT
>.|TRBJ2-5|TRBV9|.
CASSVFGVETQYF
TGTGCCAGCAGCGTATTCGGGGTGGAGACCCAGTACTTC
>TRBD1|TRBJ1-5|TRBV6-6|.
CASSRQGAVSNQPQHF
TGTGCCAGCAGTCGACAGGGGGCGGTCAGCAATCAGCCCCAGCATTTT
>.|TRBJ1-4|TRBV19|once
CASQRGLSTNEKLFF
TGTGCCAGTCAAAGGGGTTTGAGCACTAATGAAAAACTGTTTTTT
>.|TRBJ2-1|TRBV5-1|.
CASSLNGYNEQFF
TGCGCCAGCAGCTTGAACGGTTACAATGAGCAGTTCTTC
>TRBD2|TRBJ2-2|TRBV23-1|.
CASSQSSLAGRTGELFF
TGCGCCAGCAGTCAATCGAGCCTAGCGGGGAGGACCGGGGAGCTGTTTTTT
>TRBD1|TRBJ1-2|TRBV29-1|.
CSVGYGQGFYGYTF
TGCAGCGTTGGGTATGGACAGGGCTTCTATGGCTACACCTTC
>.|TRBJ1-1|TRBV3-1/TRBV3-2|.
CASSPLVVLNTEAFF
TGTGCCAGCAGCCCATTAGTTGTCCTGAACACTGAAGCTTTCTTT
>.|TRBJ2-3|TRBV10-1|once
CASSESRRRGPDGDTQYF
TGCGCCAGCAGTGAGTCCCGCAGGAGGGGGCCCGACGGAGATACGCAGTATTTT
>.|TRBJ2-5|TRBV7-8|.
CASSRDLAGTQYF
TGTGCCAGCAGCCGGGACTTGGCGGGGACCCAGTACTTC
>.|TRBJ2-7|TRBV7-2|few
CASSPEAGPYEQYF
TGTGCCAGCAGCCCGGAGGCGGGCCCATACGAGCAGTACTTC
>TRBD1|TRBJ2-1|TRBV5-1|.
CASDEAGQGAGEQFF
TGCGCCAGCGATGAGGCGGGACAGGGGGCAGGTGAGCAGTTCTTC
>.|TRBJ2-1|TRBV5-8|.
CASSFGESYNEQFF
TGTGCCAGCAGCTTTGGAGAAAGCTACAATGAGCAGTTCTTC
>TRBD1|TRBJ2-1|TRBV5-1|.
CASSLKTGGAHEQFF
TGCGCCAGCAGCTTGAAGACAGGGGGGGCCCATGAGCAGTTCTTC
>.|TRBJ2-3|TRBV5-4|.
CASSLAADTQYF
TGTGCCAGCAGCTTAGCGGCAGATACGCAGTATTTT
>TRBD2|TRBJ2-5|TRBV5-1|.
CASSINLAGEETQYF
TGCGCCAGCAGCATTAATCTAGCGGGGGAAGAGACCCAGTACTTC
>.|TRBJ2-3|TRBV15|.
CATSRARTDTQYF
TGTGCCACCAGCAGAGCGCGGACAGATACGCAGTATTTT
>TRBD1|TRBJ1-3|TRBV2|.
CASSLGGLGGNTIYF
TGTGCCAGCAGCCTAGGGGGCTTGGGCGGAAACACCATATATTTT
>.|TRBJ1-5|TRBV30|.
CAWSVETSSNQPQHF
TGTGCCTGGAGTGTAGAGACATCTAGCAATCAGCCCCAGCATTTT
>TRBD2|TRBJ2-1|TRBV18|.
CASSLTGLAGVDEQFF
TGTGCCAGCTCACTCACGGGACTAGCGGGGGTAGATGAGCAGTTCTTC
>TRBD1|TRBJ1-6|TRBV2|.
CADHRDRGLDSPLHF
TGTGCCGACCACCGGGACAGGGGATTGGATTCACCCCTCCACTTT
>.|TRBJ1-5|TRBV3-1/TRBV3-2|.
CASGARWNQPQHF
TGTGCCAGCGGGGCACGATGGAATCAGCCCCAGCATTTT
>TRBD2|TRBJ2-3|TRBV7-3|.
CASSLIRAASGGDTQYF
TGTGCCAGCAGCTTAATTAGGGCGGCTAGCGGGGGTGATACGCAGTATTTT
>.|TRBJ1-1|TRBV7-9|.
CASSPNRVMNTEAFF
TGTGCCAGCAGCCCAAACAGGGTCATGAACACTGAAGCTTTCTTT
>.|TRBJ2-1|TRBV19|.
CASSIKGGGAGEQFF
TGTGCCAGTAGTATTAAGGGAGGGGGGGCCGGTGAGCAGTTCTTC
>.|TRBJ1-3|TRBV5-5|.
CASSFGGNPGNTIYF
TGTGCCAGCAGCTTCGGGGGTAACCCTGGAAACACCATATATTTT
>TRBD1|TRBJ1-2|TRBV5-4|.
CASSQQGGDNYGYTF
TGTGCCAGCAGCCAACAGGGGGGCGATAACTATGGCTACACCTTC
>.|TRBJ1-4|TRBV5-1|few
CASSSRTGGNEKLFF
TGCGCCAGCAGCTCCAGGACGGGAGGAAATGAAAAACTGTTTTTT
>.|TRBJ2-5|TRBV30|.
CAWSLPETQYF
TGTGCCTGGAGCCTACCGGAGACCCAGTACTTC
>.|TRBJ2-2|TRBV10-2|few
CASSVKRVPTGELFF
TGCGCCAGCAGTGTCAAGAGGGTACCCACCGGGGAGCTGTTTTTT
>TRBD1|TRBJ2-2|TRBV4-1|.
CASSQGPRTGGGTGELFF
TGCGCCAGCAGCCAAGGGCCCAGGACAGGGGGCGGCACCGGGGAGCTGTTTTTT
>TRBD2|TRBJ2-5|TRBV19|.
CASSTGLAGGAATQYF
TGTGCCAGTAGTACCGGACTAGCGGGGGGAGCCGCGACCCAGTACTTC
>TRBD1|TRBJ2-5|TRBV30|.
CAWSVWGTGGGKTQYF
TGTGCCTGGAGTGTATGGGGGACAGGGGGCGGGAAGACCCAGTACTTC
>.|TRBJ2-7|TRBV7-7|few
CASSRDIASSSYEQYF
TGTGCTAGCAGCCGGGACATAGCATCGAGCTCCTACGAGCAGTACTTC
>.|TRBJ1-6|TRBV19|.
CASSPDWGGLDNSPLHF
TGTGCCAGTAGTCCCGATTGGGGGGGTCTTGATAATTCACCCCTCCACTTT
>TRBD1|TRBJ2-1|TRBV9|.
CASSGSGTGGNEQFF
TGTGCCAGCAGCGGCTCCGGGACAGGGGGCAATGAGCAGTTCTTC
>TRBD1|TRBJ1-5|TRBV5-1|.
CASSLTGDQPQHF
TGCGCCAGCAGCTTGACAGGGGATCAGCCCCAGCATTTT
>TRBD1|TRBJ2-2|TRBV28|few
CASSLLPGQGGGELFF
TGTGCCAGCAGCCTCCTACCGGGACAGGGCGGCGGGGAGCTGTTTTTT
>.|TRBJ1-3|TRBV6-5|.
CASSWARTADTIYF
TGTGCCAGCAGTTGGGCGAGGACAGCAGACACCATATATTTT
>.|TRBJ1-5|TRBV7-9|once
CASGKGGAGSNQPQHF
TGTGCCAGCGGAAAAGGGGGGGCAGGAAGCAATCAGCCCCAGCATTTT